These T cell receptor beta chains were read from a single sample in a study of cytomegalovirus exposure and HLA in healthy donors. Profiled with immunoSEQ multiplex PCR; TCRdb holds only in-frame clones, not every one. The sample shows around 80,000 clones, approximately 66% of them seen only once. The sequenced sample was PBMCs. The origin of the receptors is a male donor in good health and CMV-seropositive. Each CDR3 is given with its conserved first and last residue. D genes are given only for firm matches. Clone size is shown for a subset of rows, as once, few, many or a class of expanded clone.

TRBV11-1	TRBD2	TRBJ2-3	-	CASSLEARGVFDTQYF	TGTGCCAGCAGCTTAGAAGCACGGGGGGTCTTTGATACGCAGTATTTT
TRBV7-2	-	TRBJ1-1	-	CASSLASTASLLNTEAFF	TGTGCCAGCAGCTTAGCGTCGACAGCGTCCCTGCTTAACACTGAAGCTTTCTTT
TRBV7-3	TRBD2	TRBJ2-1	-	CASSLSAGGRGGYNEQFF	TGTGCCAGCAGCTTATCGGCGGGGGGGCGAGGGGGTTACAATGAGCAGTTCTTC
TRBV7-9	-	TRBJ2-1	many	CASGRAGSYNEQFF	TGTGCCAGCGGCAGGGCAGGGTCCTACAATGAGCAGTTCTTC
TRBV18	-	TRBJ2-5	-	CASSPDRETQYF	TGTGCCAGCTCACCAGACAGGGAGACCCAGTACTTC
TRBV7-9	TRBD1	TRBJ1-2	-	CSSSLGGDRGQRLYGYTF	TGTTCCAGCAGCTTAGGTGGGGACAGGGGCCAGAGACTCTATGGCTACACCTTC
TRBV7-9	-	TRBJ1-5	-	CASSLGAGNQPQHF	TGTGCCAGCAGCTTAGGGGCAGGCAATCAGCCCCAGCATTTT
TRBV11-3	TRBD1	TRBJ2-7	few	CASSWTGTEQYF	TGTGCCAGCAGCTGGACAGGGACCGAGCAGTACTTC
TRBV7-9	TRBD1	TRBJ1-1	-	CSSSSPGGGGNTEAFF	TGTTCCAGCAGCTCCCCAGGGGGCGGGGGGAACACTGAAGCTTTCTTT
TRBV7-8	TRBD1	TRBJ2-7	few	CASSRAGTGGYEQYF	TGTGCCAGCAGCCGGGCCGGGACAGGGGGCTACGAGCAGTACTTC
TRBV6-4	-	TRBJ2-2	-	CASSSGTTNTGELFF	TGTGCCAGCAGCTCCGGGACAACGAACACCGGGGAGCTGTTTTTT
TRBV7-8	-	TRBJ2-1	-	CASSLDFSYNEQFF	TGTGCCAGCAGCTTGGACTTCTCCTACAATGAGCAGTTCTTC
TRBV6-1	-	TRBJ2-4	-	CASSGTGRTDIQYF	TGTGCCAGCAGTGGAACAGGGCGGACGGACATTCAGTACTTC
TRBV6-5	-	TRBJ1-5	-	CASSYSSSGDNQPQHF	TGTGCCAGCAGTTACTCATCCTCAGGGGACAATCAGCCCCAGCATTTT
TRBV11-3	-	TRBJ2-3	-	CASSGEGGTDTQYF	TGTGCCAGCAGTGGAGAGGGCGGCACAGATACGCAGTATTTT
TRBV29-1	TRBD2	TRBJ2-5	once	CSLGLGETQYF	TGCAGCCTGGGACTAGGGGAGACCCAGTACTTC
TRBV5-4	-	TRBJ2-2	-	CASSARPGTGELFF	TGTGCCAGCAGCGCCCGACCGGGGACCGGGGAGCTGTTTTTT
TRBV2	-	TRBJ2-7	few	CATSLDRGYEQYF	TGTGCCACCAGCCTGGACCGGGGGTACGAGCAGTACTTC
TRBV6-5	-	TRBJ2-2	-	CASTQTPGSPGELFF	TGTGCCAGCACCCAAACGCCGGGGAGCCCCGGGGAGCTGTTTTTT
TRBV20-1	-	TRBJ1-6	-	CSAPRGPLHF	TGCAGTGCTCCCAGGGGTCCCCTCCACTTT
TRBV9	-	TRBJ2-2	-	CASRRDGELFF	TGTGCCAGCAGGAGGGACGGGGAGCTGTTTTTT
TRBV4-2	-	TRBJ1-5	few	CASAPRGQDNQPQHF	TGTGCCAGCGCCCCCCGTGGTCAGGATAATCAGCCCCAGCATTTT
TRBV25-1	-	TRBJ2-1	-	CASMVGGAAEQFF	TGTGCCAGCATGGTCGGTGGGGCGGCCGAGCAGTTCTTC
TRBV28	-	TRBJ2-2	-	CASSLIGTGFTGELFF	TGTGCCAGCAGTTTAATAGGGACTGGGTTCACCGGGGAGCTGTTTTTT
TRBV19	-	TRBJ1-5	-	CASSIGGQGVGNQPQHF	TGTGCCAGTAGTATAGGGGGGCAGGGCGTTGGCAATCAGCCCCAGCATTTT
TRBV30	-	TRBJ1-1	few	CAWRMGPSNTEAFF	TGTGCCTGGAGGATGGGGCCATCGAACACTGAAGCTTTCTTT
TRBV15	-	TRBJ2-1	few	CATNRGFVNEQFF	TGTGCCACCAACCGAGGCTTCGTAAATGAGCAGTTCTTC
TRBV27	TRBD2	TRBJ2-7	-	CASSFPPGLAANEQYF	TGTGCCAGCAGTTTTCCTCCGGGACTAGCGGCAAACGAGCAGTACTTC
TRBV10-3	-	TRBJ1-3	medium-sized	CAISESTGTGNTIYF	TGTGCCATCAGTGAGTCCACAGGGACGGGAAACACCATATATTTT
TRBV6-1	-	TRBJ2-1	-	CAAGTWINEQFF	TGTGCAGCTGGGACTTGGATCAATGAGCAGTTCTTC
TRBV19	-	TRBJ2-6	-	CASSPGLRSGANVLTF	TGTGCCAGTAGCCCGGGACTCCGCTCTGGGGCCAACGTCCTGACTTTC
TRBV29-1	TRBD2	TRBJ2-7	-	CSVEGISGKTYEQYF	TGCAGCGTTGAAGGTATTAGCGGGAAGACCTACGAGCAGTACTTC
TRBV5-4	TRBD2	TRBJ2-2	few	CASSLSGRRTGELFF	TGTGCCAGCAGCTTAAGCGGGAGAAGAACCGGGGAGCTGTTTTTT